This paragraph covers one T cell receptor beta chain sequence. Trimming took 7 bases from V and 4 from J; bases not matched to a gene: 4. Germline CDR1 reads LNHDA; CDR2 reads SQIVND (reference sequence). The CDR3 covers 13 residues. In the original processing: By means of reference gene primer amplification, nucleated cell counts were estimated. Sequencing used immunoSEQ multiplex PCR; TCRdb keeps in-frame clones, though not all of them. V and J calls and clone size are as listed in that table; D and trimming were resolved from the DNA. The sample consists of about 310,000 clones, around 87% of them appearing once. The source of the sample is a study of blood T cell repertoires in COVID-19. The wider study: T cells, B-cell-depleted T cells, or PBMCs provided the cDNA or gDNA that served as material.

V usage is TRBV19 and J usage is TRBJ1-1; TRBD1 matches at 9 bases. Input material: peripheral blood. The TCR comes from a man aged 45 to 65 with active or convalescent COVID-19. The CDR3 loop is CASKDRGGTEAFF. The CDR3 nucleotides are TGTGCCAGTAAGGACAGGGGTGGCACTGAAGCTTTCTTT.